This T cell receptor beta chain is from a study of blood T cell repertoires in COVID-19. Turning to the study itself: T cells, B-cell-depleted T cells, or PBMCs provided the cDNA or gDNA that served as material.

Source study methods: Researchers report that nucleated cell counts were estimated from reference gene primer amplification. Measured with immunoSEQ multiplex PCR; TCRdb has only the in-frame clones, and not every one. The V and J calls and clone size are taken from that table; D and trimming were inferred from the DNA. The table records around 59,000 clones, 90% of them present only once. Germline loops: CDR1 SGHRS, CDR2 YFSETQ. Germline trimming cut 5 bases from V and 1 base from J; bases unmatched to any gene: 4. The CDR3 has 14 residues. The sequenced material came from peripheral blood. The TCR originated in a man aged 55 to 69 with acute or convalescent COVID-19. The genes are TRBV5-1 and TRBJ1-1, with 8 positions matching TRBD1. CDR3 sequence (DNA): TGCGCCAGCAGTCGCGACAGGGGGAACACTGAAGCTTTCTTT. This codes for CASSRDRGNTEAFF.